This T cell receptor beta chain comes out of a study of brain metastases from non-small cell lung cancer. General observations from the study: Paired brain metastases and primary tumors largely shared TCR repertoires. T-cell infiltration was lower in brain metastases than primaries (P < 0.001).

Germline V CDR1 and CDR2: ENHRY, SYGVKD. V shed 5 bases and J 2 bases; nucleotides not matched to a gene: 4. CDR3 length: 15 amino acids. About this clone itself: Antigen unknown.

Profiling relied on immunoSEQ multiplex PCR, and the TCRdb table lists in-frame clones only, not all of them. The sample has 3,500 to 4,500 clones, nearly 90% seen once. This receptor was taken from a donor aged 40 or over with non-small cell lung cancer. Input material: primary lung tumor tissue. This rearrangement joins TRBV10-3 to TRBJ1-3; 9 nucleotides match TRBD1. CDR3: CAISSRQGAGNTIYF. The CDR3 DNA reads TGTGCCATCAGTTCTCGACAGGGGGCTGGAAACACCATATATTTT.